This T cell receptor (beta chain) is from a study of response to subunit inactivated influenza vaccine. Study outcomes and limitations: The authors proposed limited new T cell recruitment per seasonal influenza vaccination.

From the RT-PCR reads, TCRdb called clonotypes with MiXCR, one entry per CDR3 protein. The sample includes roughly 630,000 distinct CDR3 sequences, 14% of them seen just once. The CDR3 is 17 amino acids. Germline V gene sequence: CDR1 KGHDR, CDR2 SFDVKD. Between the trimmed V and J ends, which lost 8 bases and 2 bases, there was a span of 24 bases. On this clonotype itself: What it recognizes is unknown.

This chain links TRBV24-1 with TRBJ2-7; D may be TRBD1 (5 bases). The starting material was PBMCs from blood, obtained 14 to 15 days before vaccination. This TCR was recovered from a man between 50 and 59 years old who received an inactivated influenza vaccine. The DNA of the CDR3 is TGTGCCACCATACAGACAGAAAAGACCCCAGACGCCTACGAGCAGTACTTC. Translating gives CATIQTEKTPDAYEQYF.